The next 24 T cell receptor beta chains were all read from a single sample in a study of PD-1 blockade in classical Hodgkin lymphoma. Produced via immunoSEQ multiplex PCR; TCRdb's table is partial and in-frame only. The repertoire includes 95,000 to 100,000 clones, roughly 90% of them detected once, and about 6.4% sits in the top ten. In every patient, relapse followed autologous stem cell transplantation, while exposure to brentuximab vedotin differed. This sample comprised peripheral blood mononuclear cells (PBMCs), obtained before the second cycle of nivolumab. The source is a human donor with classical Hodgkin lymphoma.

This clone has only one observation. The chain carries TRBV18 and TRBJ2-1, with 8 bases identical to TRBD2. The germline gives CDR1 KGHSH, CDR2 LQKENI. Trimming cost V 1 base and J 4 bases; bases outside gene matches: 6. This CDR3 region has 16 residues. CDR3 amino acids: CASSPLVGGAYNEQFF. DNA of the CDR3: TGTGCCAGCTCACCACTCGTCGGGGGGGCTTACAATGAGCAGTTCTTC.

CDR3 loop: CASRNLRGQGGYTF. The CDR3 bases are TGTGCCAGCAGGAATCTCAGGGGGCAGGGTGGCTACACCTTC. V gene TRBV2 combines with J gene TRBJ1-2; 8 bases are a match to TRBD1. V lost 6 bases to trimming and J lost 7 bases; unmatched junction nucleotides: 10. Germline V gene sequence: CDR1 SNHLY, CDR2 FYNNEI. This CDR3 has 14 residues.

The genes are TRBV6-1 and TRBJ1-1; D call uncertain. This CDR3 has 14 residues. The V gene lost 4 bases and the J gene lost 4 bases, with 13 bases spanning the gap. CDR1 and CDR2 (germline): MNHNS, SASEGT. The CDR3 sequence is CASSAGWAGTEAFF. For the CDR3, the DNA is TGTGCCAGCAGTGCTGGGTGGGCGGGCACTGAAGCTTTCTTT.

The chain joins TRBV7-8 to TRBJ2-7, with 7 bases identical to TRBD2. CDR3 length equals 14 residues. Per germline, CDR1 SGHVS and CDR2 FQNEAQ. V lost 3 bases, J lost 5 bases, and 7 bases stayed unmatched. The CDR3 DNA sequence: TGTGCCAGCAGCTTCCCCGGGACTATTAACGAGCAGTACTTC. This codes for CASSFPGTINEQYF.

The chain is built from TRBV5-4 and TRBJ1-2, with D hard to call. Looked up from germline, CDR1 is SGHNT and CDR2 is YYREEE (reference sequence). This CDR3 has 13 residues. V lost 2 bases and J lost 8, with 13 bases in between. The CDR3 spells CASSFPRVDGYTF. The CDR3, as DNA: TGTGCCAGCAGCTTCCCAAGGGTGGACGGCTACACCTTC.

The V call is TRBV13, the J call TRBJ1-2, with D uncertain. The CDR3 has 12 amino acids. CDR1 and CDR2 (germline): PRHDT, FYEKMQ (reference sequence). Trimming pared 1 base from V and 8 bases from J, leaving 8 bases between. CDR3 region: CASSLVPGGYTF. CDR3 DNA sequence: TGTGCCAGCAGCTTAGTTCCTGGGGGCTACACCTTC.

The V call is TRBV28, the J call TRBJ2-1; D may correspond to TRBD1 or TRBD2 (5 bases each). Germline V CDR1 and CDR2: MDHEN, SYDVKM. Deletions cut 5 bases from V and 8 bases from J, with 16 bases between. The CDR3 has 14 amino acids. The DNA of the CDR3 is TGTGCCAGCAGTCAAACCGGGACGCCGTATGAGCAGTTCTTC. Translating it yields CASSQTGTPYEQFF. Variable domain in full (rest from reference TRBV28 and TRBJ2-1): DVKVTQSSRYLVKRTGEKVFLECVQDMDHENMFWYRQDPGLGLRLIYFSYDVKMKEKGDIPEGYSVSREKKERFSLILESASTNQTSMYLCASSQTGTPYEQFFGPGTRLTVL.

This clone was detected once. The chain combines TRBV6-4 with TRBJ1-5; tentative D call: TRBD1 (5 bases). The CDR3 is 13 residues long. The V gene lost 3 bases and the J gene lost 7 bases, with 10 bases spanning the gap. CDR1 and CDR2 from the germline V gene are MRHNA and SNTAGT. The CDR3: CASSEFGDQPQHF. CDR3 sequence (DNA): TGTGCCAGCAGTGAGTTTGGGGACCAGCCCCAGCATTTT.

This clone was seen just once. The chain couples TRBV11-1 to TRBJ2-7; 9 bases match TRBD1. CDR3 length equals 15 residues. J lost 2 bases, V lost 4 bases, and 6 bases had no gene match. The germline CDR1 and CDR2 sequences are SGHAT and FQDESV (reference sequence). The DNA of the CDR3 is TGTGCCAGCAGCTCCGACAGGGGGTGGGCCTACGAGCAGTACTTC. Translating it yields CASSSDRGWAYEQYF.

In its sample, this clone was seen a few times. The chain joins TRBV30 to TRBJ1-6; 12 positions agree with TRBD1. V dropped 0 bases and J dropped 13; count of bases not matched to a gene: 4. Germline CDR1 GTSNPN, CDR2 SVGIG (reference sequence). CDR3 length: 14 residues. The CDR3 nucleotides read TGTGCCTGGAGTGTAGGGACAGGGGGCTTGCCCCTCCACTTT. It specifies CAWSVGTGGLPLHF.

J is TRBJ2-2 and V is TRBV7-9, with no clear D. V lost 5 bases and J 6 bases, leaving 19 bases between the germline ends. CDR3 length: 16 residues. CDR1 is SEHNR, CDR2 FQNEAQ, per germline (reference sequence). The DNA of the CDR3 is TGTGCCAGCAGCCTCCCTTTTCGAGCTTTGGCCGGGGAGCTGTTTTTT. As protein: CASSLPFRALAGELFF.

V and J are TRBV18 and TRBJ1-1; TRBD1 matches 9 bases. In germline, CDR1 is KGHSH, CDR2 LQKENI. The junction had 7 bases not matched to a gene; V was cut back by 4 bases and J by 4 bases. The CDR3 loop spans 15 amino acids. CDR3 amino acids: CASSQERTGATEAFF. CDR3 bases: TGTGCCAGCTCACAGGAAAGGACAGGGGCCACTGAAGCTTTCTTT.

V gene TRBV13 combines with J gene TRBJ2-7; the match to TRBD1 covers 7 bases. V was clipped by 5 bases and J by 2 bases; unmatched bases: 6. Germline V gene data show CDR1 as PRHDT and CDR2 as FYEKMQ (reference sequence). The CDR3 is made up of 14 amino acids. CDR3 nucleotides: TGTGCCAGCAGCCGGGACAGCCGCGCCTACGAGCAGTACTTC. This encodes CASSRDSRAYEQYF.

The V call is TRBV12-5, the J call TRBJ2-3; 7 bases agree with TRBD1. Germline V lookup: CDR1 LGHNT, CDR2 FRNRAP. The CDR3 is 15 residues long. V was pared by 7 bases and J by 2 bases, with 9 bases of the junction left unmatched. In nucleotides, the CDR3 is TGTGCTAGTGAACCGCATGGACAGGACACAGATACGCAGTATTTT. This codes for CASEPHGQDTDTQYF.

The rearrangement links TRBV5-1 to TRBJ1-2; 7 bases are shared with TRBD1. Germline-derived CDR1 and CDR2 are SGHRS and YFSETQ. Losses at the gene ends were 1 base for V and 5 bases for J; bases not matched to a gene: 11. The length of the CDR3 is 16 residues. CDR3 region: CASSLRGLSLNYGYTF. The CDR3, as DNA: TGCGCCAGCAGCTTGAGGGGGCTATCCCTGAATTATGGCTACACCTTC.

This clone has just one count. The genes are TRBV2 and TRBJ2-7, with 7 bases fitting TRBD1. The J segment lost 0 bases and the V segment lost 6 bases, leaving 8 bases of the junction unmatched. The CDR3 runs 15 residues. Looked up from germline, CDR1 is SNHLY and CDR2 is FYNNEI. The CDR3 is CASRSVDRSSYEQYF. As DNA, the CDR3 is TGTGCCAGCAGGTCAGTGGACAGGAGCTCCTACGAGCAGTACTTC.

This chain connects TRBV6-6 to TRBJ2-3, with no clear D. Germline V gene sequence: CDR1 MNHNY, CDR2 SVGAGI (reference sequence). This CDR3 contains 14 residues. Trimming removed 8 bases at V and 3 bases at J, with 15 bases between. The CDR3: CASGVSVRTDTQYF. The DNA for the CDR3 is TGTGCCAGCGGGGTCAGTGTCAGGACAGATACGCAGTATTTT.

The chain couples TRBV28 to TRBJ1-2; D not resolved. CDR1 and CDR2 (germline): MDHEN, SYDVKM. There are 16 residues in the CDR3. Deletions cut 3 bases from V and 2 bases from J, with 16 bases between. The CDR3 sequence is CASSFYAALPNYGYTF. In DNA, the CDR3 is TGTGCCAGCAGTTTTTATGCGGCCCTACCCAACTATGGCTACACCTTC.

This chain connects TRBV25-1 to TRBJ2-2; no clear D. Germline CDR1 and CDR2: MGHDK and SYGVNS. The CDR3 is 14 amino acids. V was trimmed by 8 bases and J by 0 bases, leaving 10 bases between them. CDR3: CASALTTNTGELFF. The CDR3 nucleotides are TGTGCCAGCGCTCTCACCACGAACACCGGGGAGCTGTTTTTT. Drawing the rest from reference TRBV25-1 and TRBJ2-2, the complete variable domain is EADIYQTPRYLVIGTGKKITLECSQTMGHDKMYWYQQDPGMELHLIHYSYGVNSTEKGDLSSESTVSRIRTEHFPLTLESARPSHTSQYLCASALTTNTGELFFGEGSRLTVL.

The V call is TRBV6-6, the J call TRBJ2-2, with 12 bases lining up with TRBD2. V shed 6 bases and J 5 bases; nucleotides not matched to a gene: 4. The CDR3 extends over 15 amino acids. The germline gives CDR1 MNHNY, CDR2 SVGAGI (reference sequence). The DNA of the CDR3 is TGTGCCAGCAGCCCCGGACTAGCGGGGACCGGGGAGCTGTTTTTT. Translating gives CASSPGLAGTGELFF.

The gene calls are TRBV7-2 and TRBJ2-5, with 11 bases identical to TRBD2. CDR1 SGHTA and CDR2 FQGNSA come from the germline V gene. The CDR3 contains 17 residues. The trim removed 0 bases at V and 5 bases at J, leaving 8 bases unmatched. For the CDR3, the DNA is TGTGCCAGCAGCTTAGCCCTAGCGGGGGGAAAGCGGGAGACCCAGTACTTC. As protein: CASSLALAGGKRETQYF.

The CDR3 protein is CASRTKGAEDNQPQHF. The CDR3 region has the DNA TGTGCCAGCAGGACCAAGGGGGCAGAAGACAATCAGCCCCAGCATTTT. V and J are TRBV2 and TRBJ1-5; 7 bases are shared with TRBD1. The length of the CDR3 is 16 residues. J gave up 3 bases and V 6 bases, and 11 bases lay outside the gene matches. The germline CDR1 and CDR2 sequences are SNHLY and FYNNEI.

The gene calls are TRBV5-1 and TRBJ2-6; TRBD1 aligns across 7 bases. The length of the CDR3 is 15 residues. CDR1 SGHRS and CDR2 YFSETQ come from the germline V gene. Trimming took 2 bases from V and 4 from J; bases not matched to a gene: 3. CDR3 bases: TGCGCCAGCAGCTTCACAGGGGCCGGGGCCAACGTCCTGACTTTC. The encoded protein is CASSFTGAGANVLTF.

J is TRBJ1-3 and V is TRBV6-5; 10 nucleotides align to TRBD1. The J segment lost 2 bases and the V segment lost 2 bases, leaving 0 bases of the junction unmatched. Germline V CDR1 and CDR2: MNHEY, SVGAGI. The CDR3 runs 15 residues. The CDR3 DNA sequence: TGTGCCAGCAGTTACGGGACAGGGGCTGGAAACACCATATATTTT. It encodes CASSYGTGAGNTIYF.